Shown below are 16 T cell receptor beta chains from a single sample sequenced in a study of blood T cell repertoires in COVID-19. Profiled with immunoSEQ multiplex PCR; TCRdb holds only in-frame clones, not every one. The repertoire consists of roughly 250,000 clones, with 82% occurring once and the leading ten covering 4.9%. The source material was peripheral blood. The receptor source for this set is a woman older than 75 with active or convalescent COVID-19.

V usage is TRBV5-4 and J usage is TRBJ1-6, with D maybe TRBD1 (5 bases). In germline, CDR1 is SGHNT, CDR2 YYREEE (reference sequence). V was cut by 4 bases and J by 0 bases, with 14 bases left in between. The CDR3 loop spans 17 amino acids. This CDR3 reads CASSPGGSSSYNSPLHF. CDR3 DNA: TGTGCCAGCAGCCCCGGGGGGTCAAGCTCCTATAATTCACCCCTCCACTTT.

This sequence joins TRBV7-9 and TRBJ1-5; D gene uncertain. Germline CDR1 SEHNR, CDR2 FQNEAQ (reference sequence). V was trimmed by 4 bases and J by 4 bases, leaving 8 bases between them. This CDR3 has 13 residues. The CDR3 spells CASSSKINQPQHF. CDR3 coding DNA: TGTGCCAGCAGCTCAAAAATTAATCAGCCCCAGCATTTT.

V gene TRBV7-2 combines with J gene TRBJ2-7, with D possibly being TRBD2 (6 bases). Germline lookup yields CDR1 SGHTA and CDR2 FQGNSA. This CDR3 spans 13 amino acids. V lost 0 bases and J 5 bases, leaving 8 bases between the germline ends. The DNA of the CDR3 is TGTGCCAGCAGCTTAGCCCCGGGGGACGAGCAGTACTTC. As protein: CASSLAPGDEQYF.

The rearrangement links TRBV9 to TRBJ2-5; 14 bases agree with TRBD2. V lost 3 bases to trimming and J lost 5 bases; unmatched junction nucleotides: 6. Germline lookup yields CDR1 SGDLS and CDR2 YYNGEE. The CDR3 has 16 residues. This CDR3 reads CASSAGLAGGGETQYF. CDR3 bases: TGTGCCAGCAGCGCCGGACTAGCGGGGGGTGGGGAGACCCAGTACTTC.

The chain is built from TRBV6-4 and TRBJ1-1; 8 bases match TRBD1. The CDR3 is made up of 15 amino acids. Germline trimming cut 6 bases from V and 0 bases from J; bases unmatched to any gene: 6. Per germline, CDR1 MRHNA and CDR2 SNTAGT. CDR3 nucleotides: TGTGCCAGCAGGGAACGACAGGGGATGAACACTGAAGCTTTCTTT. Residues: CASRERQGMNTEAFF.

The rearrangement links TRBV18 to TRBJ2-1; 7 positions match TRBD2. Per germline, CDR1 KGHSH and CDR2 LQKENI. The CDR3 consists of 15 residues. V lost 3 bases, J lost 2 bases, and 4 bases stayed unmatched. The CDR3 DNA is TGTGCCAGCTCACCCTCTAGCGGACCCTACAATGAGCAGTTCTTC. It codes for CASSPSSGPYNEQFF.

CDR3 nucleotide sequence: TGTGCCTGGAGTGCCGGGGGGGGCACAGATACGCAGTATTTT. This translates into CAWSAGGGTDTQYF. V and J are TRBV30 and TRBJ2-3; 8 bases match TRBD2. With V trimmed by 1 base and J by 1 base, 1 base remained unmatched. Germline values: CDR1 GTSNPN, CDR2 SVGIG (reference sequence). The CDR3 loop spans 14 amino acids.

Turning to this clone: The germline gene is not matched at one end of the junction; a read error may be the cause. The chain has TRBV3-1 (or the pseudogene TRBV3-2) and TRBJ1-6, with D maybe TRBD1 (6 bases). The germline V gene encodes CDR1 LGHDT and CDR2 YNNKEL (reference sequence). This CDR3 comprises 17 residues. The DNA of the CDR3 is TGTGCCAGCAGCCAAGGGACCGACAGGTCCTTTAATTCACCCCTCCACTTT. This sequence encodes CASSQGTDRSFNSPLHF.

The chain is built from TRBV28 and TRBJ2-7; 10 bases agree with TRBD2. V lost 5 bases, J lost 6 bases, and 10 bases stayed unmatched. The CDR3 consists of 15 residues. The V gene's germline CDR1 is MDHEN and CDR2 SYDVKM. The CDR3 loop is CASSQGGASGSEQYF. CDR3 nucleotide sequence: TGTGCCAGCAGTCAAGGAGGGGCTAGCGGGAGCGAGCAGTACTTC.

The chain couples TRBV6-4 to TRBJ2-3, with TRBD2 as a possible D gene (6 bases). Germline CDR1 MRHNA, CDR2 SNTAGT. Trimming removed 6 bases at V and 5 bases at J, with 6 bases between. The CDR3 contains 11 residues. The CDR3 region is CASRGGDTQYF. CDR3 DNA: TGTGCCAGCAGGGGAGGAGATACGCAGTATTTT.

J is TRBJ1-3 and V is TRBV7-6; D might be TRBD1 (6 bases). The V gene lost 2 bases and the J gene lost 0 bases, with 14 bases spanning the gap. The germline V gene has CDR1 SGHVS and CDR2 FNYEAQ. The CDR3 runs to 17 residues. The CDR3 is CASSLSPAGVSGNTIYF. CDR3 DNA: TGTGCCAGCAGCTTATCCCCCGCAGGGGTCTCTGGAAACACCATATATTTT.

V gene TRBV6-5 combines with J gene TRBJ2-2, with TRBD2 matching 7 bases. V lost 10 bases and J lost 0; bases outside the gene matches: 8. This CDR3 is built from 15 residues. CDR1 and CDR2 (germline): MNHEY, SVGAGI. In DNA, the CDR3 is TGTGCCACAGGGAGGGCCGTTTCGAACACCGGGGAGCTGTTTTTT. Translating it yields CATGRAVSNTGELFF.

This clone was picked up a small number of times. The chain links TRBV2 to TRBJ1-3; 7 bases map to TRBD1. CDR1 is SNHLY, CDR2 FYNNEI, per germline. This CDR3 region has 13 residues. V lost 6 bases, J lost 5 bases, and 4 bases stayed unmatched. The CDR3 loop is CASRRDSRNTIYF. CDR3 DNA: TGTGCCAGCAGGCGGGACAGCCGAAACACCATATATTTT.

The rearrangement joins TRBV5-1 to TRBJ2-5, with 13 bases fitting TRBD2. Per germline, CDR1 SGHRS and CDR2 YFSETQ. The CDR3 covers 17 residues. V was clipped by 4 bases and J by 3 bases; unmatched bases: 9. The DNA for the CDR3 is TGCGCCAGCAGCCGAGGGACTAGCGGGGCGGGGAAAGAGACCCAGTACTTC. This translates into CASSRGTSGAGKETQYF. The whole variable domain, filled in from reference TRBV5-1 and TRBJ2-5, reads KAGVTQTPRYLIKTRGQQVTLSCSPISGHRSVSWYQQTPGQGLQFLFEYFSETQRNKGNFPGRFSGRQFSNSRSEMNVSTLELGDSALYLCASSRGTSGAGKETQYFGPGTRLLVL.

The chain has TRBV10-3 and TRBJ1-1; D might be TRBD1 (5 bases). The CDR3 spans 13 residues. The germline V and J ends were trimmed by 8 bases and 4 bases, with 14 bases remaining between them. Germline CDR1 and CDR2: ENHRY and SYGVKD. The CDR3 loop is CAIGEQGGTEAFF. The CDR3 DNA sequence: TGTGCCATCGGGGAGCAGGGAGGCACTGAAGCTTTCTTT.

The rearrangement uses TRBV27 and TRBJ1-4; no clear D gene. The CDR3 is 13 residues long. In germline, CDR1 is MNHEY, CDR2 SMNVEV (reference sequence). V lost 7 bases, J lost 0 bases, and 6 bases lay in between. The CDR3 reads CASTGATNEKLFF. For the CDR3, the DNA is TGTGCCAGCACCGGAGCAACTAATGAAAAACTGTTTTTT.